This T cell receptor (beta chain) is drawn from a study of early T cells in non-severe SARS-CoV-2 infection. The CDR3 is 14 residues long. Trimming took off 0 bases at V and 3 bases at J, with 6 bases between the two ends. Per the germline V gene, CDR1 is SGDLS and CDR2 is YYNGEE. From the 5' RACE reads, TCRdb called clonotypes with MiXCR, one entry per CDR3 protein. The sample shows around 71,000 distinct CDR3 sequences, over 8% of them seen only once. The gene calls are TRBV9 and TRBJ2-2; no definite D call. Material: whole blood, obtained at baseline. This receptor was taken from an adult who was a healthcare worker with PCR-confirmed SARS-CoV-2 infection or an uninfected control (not recorded which). CDR3 sequence (DNA): TGTGCCAGCAGCGTAGGACCGGACACCGGGGAGCTGTTTTTT. Amino acid sequence: CASSVGPDTGELFF.